Listed below are T cell receptor beta chains from one sample, sequenced in a study of shared clonotypes between healthy human individuals. Sequenced by immunoSEQ multiplex PCR; TCRdb stores in-frame clones only, minus some. The data contain approximately 940,000 clones, 76% of them seen just once; the ten biggest clones take up about 1.5%. The specimen sequenced was memory CD4+ T cells sorted from blood. The origin of the receptors is a man younger than 35 in good health. Each CDR3 is given with its conserved first and last residue. The D gene is left open where the match is weak. Some rows have no size entry. The others give once, few or many, or a class for an expanded clone.

clone size: .
V gene: TRBV5-1
D gene: .
J gene: TRBJ1-2
CDR3 DNA: TGCGCCAGCAGCTCGGGGGACCCCAGGCCTCCATATGGCTACACCTTC
CDR3 protein: CASSSGDPRPPYGYTF

clone size: .
V gene: TRBV5-1
D gene: .
J gene: TRBJ2-7
CDR3 DNA: TGCGCCAGCAGCCCGGCGGGACAGTCCTACGAGCAGTACTTC
CDR3 protein: CASSPAGQSYEQYF

clone size: .
V gene: TRBV2
D gene: .
J gene: TRBJ1-6
CDR3 DNA: TGTGCCAGCAGTCGTCCCAATTCACCCCTCCACTTT
CDR3 protein: CASSRPNSPLHF

clone size: .
V gene: TRBV6-1
D gene: .
J gene: TRBJ1-2
CDR3 DNA: TGTGCCAGCAGTGATAATTTCAGCGAAGAGGGCTACACCTTC
CDR3 protein: CASSDNFSEEGYTF

clone size: .
V gene: TRBV10-3
D gene: .
J gene: TRBJ2-3
CDR3 DNA: TGTGCCATCCGTAGGGAAACAGATACGCGGTATTTT
CDR3 protein: CAIRRETDTRYF

clone size: .
V gene: TRBV7-8
D gene: TRBD1
J gene: TRBJ1-4
CDR3 DNA: TGTGCCAGCAGCCCTACCGGGACAGTGAATTTT
CDR3 protein: CASSPTGTVNF

clone size: few
V gene: TRBV19
D gene: .
J gene: TRBJ1-2
CDR3 DNA: TGTGCCAGTAGTATCAGGGGATCCACCAACTATGGCTACACCTTC
CDR3 protein: CASSIRGSTNYGYTF

clone size: few
V gene: TRBV2
D gene: .
J gene: TRBJ2-7
CDR3 DNA: TGTGCCAGCAGTGAGATCGGACCCAAAGCGTACTTC
CDR3 protein: CASSEIGPKAYF

clone size: few
V gene: TRBV2
D gene: TRBD1
J gene: TRBJ1-5
CDR3 DNA: TGTGCCAGCAGTGATCAGGGGGCGCCCGGGCAGCCCCAGCATTTT
CDR3 protein: CASSDQGAPGQPQHF

clone size: .
V gene: TRBV16
D gene: .
J gene: TRBJ1-2
CDR3 DNA: TGTGCCAGCAGTCAAGGGAACGACTATGGCTACACCTTC
CDR3 protein: CASSQGNDYGYTF

clone size: few
V gene: TRBV5-6
D gene: .
J gene: TRBJ2-7
CDR3 DNA: TGTGCCAGCAGCTCGACAAAACAACCCGGGTGGTACGAGCAGTACTTC
CDR3 protein: CASSSTKQPGWYEQYF

clone size: .
V gene: TRBV7-2
D gene: .
J gene: TRBJ2-3
CDR3 DNA: TGTGCCAGCAGCCGAGGGGACTTACGACTCACTAGCACAGATACGCAGTATTTT
CDR3 protein: CASSRGDLRLTSTDTQYF

clone size: .
V gene: TRBV7-2
D gene: TRBD1
J gene: TRBJ1-1
CDR3 DNA: TGTGCCAGCAGCTTCCGGGACAGGGGGCGTCACACTGAAGCTTTCTTT
CDR3 protein: CASSFRDRGRHTEAFF

clone size: .
V gene: TRBV15
D gene: .
J gene: TRBJ1-5
CDR3 DNA: TGTGCCACCACAACAGGGTCCAATCAGCCCCAGCATTTT
CDR3 protein: CATTTGSNQPQHF

clone size: few
V gene: TRBV5-6
D gene: .
J gene: TRBJ2-2
CDR3 DNA: TGTGCCAGCAGCTTGCTAGCTGGCGACCTCACCGGGGAGCTGTTTTTT
CDR3 protein: CASSLLAGDLTGELFF

clone size: .
V gene: TRBV9
D gene: TRBD2
J gene: TRBJ2-2
CDR3 DNA: TGTGCCAGCAGTAAACTAGCGGGAGGAAGTAGTACCGGGGAGCTGTTTTTT
CDR3 protein: CASSKLAGGSSTGELFF

clone size: .
V gene: TRBV18
D gene: TRBD1
J gene: TRBJ2-7
CDR3 DNA: TGTGCCAGCTCACAATTCCAGGGGGCCGACGAGCAGTACTTC
CDR3 protein: CASSQFQGADEQYF

clone size: .
V gene: TRBV7-9
D gene: TRBD2
J gene: TRBJ2-7
CDR3 DNA: TGTGCCAGCAGCTCGACTAGCGGAGCTTACGAGCAGTACTTC
CDR3 protein: CASSSTSGAYEQYF

clone size: .
V gene: TRBV4-2
D gene: .
J gene: TRBJ2-1
CDR3 DNA: TGTGCCAGCAGCCAAACAGACTACAATGAGCAGTTCTTC
CDR3 protein: CASSQTDYNEQFF

clone size: .
V gene: TRBV6-4
D gene: TRBD1
J gene: TRBJ1-1
CDR3 DNA: TGTGCCATCAGATCCGGGACAGGGGTCATGAACACTGAAGCTTTCTTT
CDR3 protein: CAIRSGTGVMNTEAFF

clone size: .
V gene: TRBV6-5
D gene: .
J gene: TRBJ2-4
CDR3 DNA: TGTGCCAGCTCTCAGACCCCTGGGAACATTCAGTACTTC
CDR3 protein: CASSQTPGNIQYF

clone size: many
V gene: TRBV28
D gene: TRBD1
J gene: TRBJ1-2
CDR3 DNA: TGTGCCAGCAGGCCGGGACAGGGACCCTACACCTTC
CDR3 protein: CASRPGQGPYTF

clone size: .
V gene: TRBV10-3
D gene: TRBD1
J gene: TRBJ1-2
CDR3 DNA: TGTGCCATCAGTGATATTATAGGGACAGGCATTTACTATGGCTACACCTTC
CDR3 protein: CAISDIIGTGIYYGYTF

clone size: few
V gene: TRBV5-6
D gene: TRBD1
J gene: TRBJ1-2
CDR3 DNA: TGTGCCAGCAGCTTGGTTCAGGGGGTCTATGGCTACACCTTC
CDR3 protein: CASSLVQGVYGYTF

clone size: .
V gene: TRBV5-5
D gene: TRBD2
J gene: TRBJ2-5
CDR3 DNA: TGTGCCAGCAGCTTGTCGGCTAGCGGGAGGCGAGAGACCCAGTACTTC
CDR3 protein: CASSLSASGRRETQYF

clone size: .
V gene: TRBV9
D gene: .
J gene: TRBJ1-1
CDR3 DNA: TGTGCCAGCAGCGTAGGCCAGGCGAACACTGAAGCTTTCTTT
CDR3 protein: CASSVGQANTEAFF

clone size: .
V gene: TRBV5-1
D gene: TRBD1
J gene: TRBJ2-3
CDR3 DNA: TGCGCCAGCAGCGAGGGACAGGGGAAGTTTACGCAGTATTTT
CDR3 protein: CASSEGQGKFTQYF

clone size: once
V gene: TRBV20-1
D gene: .
J gene: TRBJ2-7
CDR3 DNA: TGCAGTGCTGGCGACTCCTACGAGCAGTACTTC
CDR3 protein: CSAGDSYEQYF

clone size: .
V gene: TRBV29-1
D gene: .
J gene: TRBJ2-7
CDR3 DNA: TGCAGCGTTGAAATGTTCGGGACGCCTTCCTACGAGCAGTACTTC
CDR3 protein: CSVEMFGTPSYEQYF

clone size: .
V gene: TRBV7-2
D gene: .
J gene: TRBJ1-2
CDR3 DNA: TGTGCCAGCAGCTCGAGAGTTGTGGGCTATGGCTACACCTTC
CDR3 protein: CASSSRVVGYGYTF

clone size: .
V gene: TRBV5-1
D gene: .
J gene: TRBJ2-3
CDR3 DNA: TGCGCCAGCAGCTTGAGCAGGGATCACACAGATACGCAGTATTTT
CDR3 protein: CASSLSRDHTDTQYF

clone size: .
V gene: TRBV20-1
D gene: .
J gene: TRBJ2-7
CDR3 DNA: TGCAGTGCTAGAGACACCCCCGAGCAGTACTTC
CDR3 protein: CSARDTPEQYF

clone size: once
V gene: TRBV5-4
D gene: .
J gene: TRBJ2-1
CDR3 DNA: TGTGCCAGCAGCTTGGGGGGACGCGAGCAGTTCTTC
CDR3 protein: CASSLGGREQFF

clone size: .
V gene: TRBV28
D gene: TRBD2
J gene: TRBJ2-3
CDR3 DNA: TGTGCCAGCAGGTCTAGCGGGGCTAGGACAGATACGCAGTATTTT
CDR3 protein: CASRSSGARTDTQYF

clone size: .
V gene: TRBV27
D gene: .
J gene: TRBJ1-1
CDR3 DNA: TGTGCCAGCAGTAGGTCGGGGACATTGAACACTGAAGCTTTCTTT
CDR3 protein: CASSRSGTLNTEAFF

clone size: .
V gene: TRBV14
D gene: .
J gene: TRBJ2-5
CDR3 DNA: TGTGCCAGCAGCCAAGGGTTATGGGGTAAAGAGACCCAGTACTTC
CDR3 protein: CASSQGLWGKETQYF

clone size: .
V gene: TRBV30
D gene: TRBD1
J gene: TRBJ1-5
CDR3 DNA: TGTGCCTGGTCGCTGGGGGACAGACAGCCCCAGCATTTT
CDR3 protein: CAWSLGDRQPQHF

clone size: .
V gene: TRBV5-6
D gene: .
J gene: TRBJ1-5
CDR3 DNA: TGTGCCAGCAGCCGAGGACAGTATAGCAATCAGCCCCAGCATTTT
CDR3 protein: CASSRGQYSNQPQHF

clone size: .
V gene: TRBV19
D gene: TRBD1
J gene: TRBJ1-2
CDR3 DNA: TGTGCCACCCCCAGCCGGGACAGTCTAACTGGCTACACCTTC
CDR3 protein: CATPSRDSLTGYTF

clone size: .
V gene: TRBV9
D gene: .
J gene: TRBJ2-1
CDR3 DNA: TGTGCCAGCAGCGTAGACAGGTCAAATGAGCAGTTCTTC
CDR3 protein: CASSVDRSNEQFF

clone size: .
V gene: TRBV18
D gene: .
J gene: TRBJ2-5
CDR3 DNA: TGTGCCAGCTCACCACGGGGGGGCGAGACCCAGTACTTC
CDR3 protein: CASSPRGGETQYF

clone size: .
V gene: TRBV29-1
D gene: TRBD1
J gene: TRBJ2-5
CDR3 DNA: TGCAGCGTTGCGGACATTGGGACAGGGGGTGCAGAGACCCAGTACTTC
CDR3 protein: CSVADIGTGGAETQYF

clone size: .
V gene: TRBV7-2
D gene: TRBD1
J gene: TRBJ1-2
CDR3 DNA: TGTGCCAGCAGCTTAGCTAGAGACAGGGCCCTTTCTAACTATGGCTACACCTTC
CDR3 protein: CASSLARDRALSNYGYTF

clone size: .
V gene: TRBV2
D gene: .
J gene: TRBJ1-1
CDR3 DNA: TGTGCCAGCTACAGGGAAGGGAACACTGAAGCTTTCTTT
CDR3 protein: CASYREGNTEAFF

clone size: few
V gene: TRBV21-1
D gene: .
J gene: TRBJ2-7
CDR3 DNA: TGTGCCAGCAGCAAAGTTGAAGCGGGAGTTGCAGCGGAGAGCTACGAGCAGTACTTC
CDR3 protein: CASSKVEAGVAAESYEQYF

clone size: .
V gene: TRBV20-1
D gene: .
J gene: TRBJ2-5
CDR3 DNA: TGCAGTGCTCTGGCGGTGACCCAGTACTTC
CDR3 protein: CSALAVTQYF

clone size: .
V gene: TRBV5-1
D gene: .
J gene: TRBJ1-4
CDR3 DNA: TGCGCCAGCAGCTTGCAAGATAATGAAAAACTGTTTTTT
CDR3 protein: CASSLQDNEKLFF

clone size: .
V gene: TRBV11-2
D gene: .
J gene: TRBJ2-7
CDR3 DNA: TGTGCCAGCAGGTCACCAGGAGGTACGATCTACGAGCAGTACTTC
CDR3 protein: CASRSPGGTIYEQYF

clone size: .
V gene: TRBV27
D gene: TRBD1
J gene: TRBJ2-6
CDR3 DNA: TGTGCCAGCAGTAGGGGACAGACGAGGAACTCTGGGGCCAACGTCCTGACTTTC
CDR3 protein: CASSRGQTRNSGANVLTF

clone size: many
V gene: TRBV15
D gene: .
J gene: TRBJ1-1
CDR3 DNA: TGTGCCACCAGCAGAGAAGACAGGATGAACACTGAAGCTTTCTTT
CDR3 protein: CATSREDRMNTEAFF

clone size: .
V gene: TRBV7-2
D gene: .
J gene: TRBJ2-2
CDR3 DNA: TGTGCCAGCAGCCCTTTAGCGGAGAACACCGGGGAGCTGTTTTTT
CDR3 protein: CASSPLAENTGELFF

clone size: .
V gene: TRBV5-1
D gene: .
J gene: TRBJ2-7
CDR3 DNA: TGCGCCAGCAGCTTGGAGGGGGCGGGGAAAACTAACGAGCAGTACTTC
CDR3 protein: CASSLEGAGKTNEQYF

clone size: .
V gene: TRBV18
D gene: .
J gene: TRBJ1-1
CDR3 DNA: TGTGCCAGCTCTCCAGGGCTGATGAACACTGAAGCTTTCTTT
CDR3 protein: CASSPGLMNTEAFF

clone size: .
V gene: TRBV10-1
D gene: .
J gene: TRBJ2-2
CDR3 DNA: TGCGCCAGCAGTCCACAGCGCACCGGGGAGCTGTTTTTT
CDR3 protein: CASSPQRTGELFF